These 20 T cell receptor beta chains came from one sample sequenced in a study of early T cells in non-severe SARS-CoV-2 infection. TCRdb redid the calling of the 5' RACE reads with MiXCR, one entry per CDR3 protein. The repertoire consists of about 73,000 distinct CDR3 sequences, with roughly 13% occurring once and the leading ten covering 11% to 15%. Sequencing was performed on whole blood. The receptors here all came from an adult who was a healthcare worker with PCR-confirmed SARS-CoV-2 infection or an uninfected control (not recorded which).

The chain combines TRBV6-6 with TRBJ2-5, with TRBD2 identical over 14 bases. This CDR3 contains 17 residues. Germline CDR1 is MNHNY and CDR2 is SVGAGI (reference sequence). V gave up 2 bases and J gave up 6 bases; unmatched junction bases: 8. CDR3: CASSYPMTSGGAKTQYF. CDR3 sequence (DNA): TGTGCCAGCAGTTACCCTATGACTAGCGGGGGGGCGAAGACCCAGTACTTC.

CDR3 sequence reads: CASSREETQYF. The CDR3 DNA is TGCGCCAGCAGCCGAGAAGAGACCCAGTACTTC. The chain is built from TRBV5-1 and TRBJ2-5; D gene unclear. This CDR3 region has 11 residues. Germline loops: CDR1 SGHRS, CDR2 YFSETQ. V was pared by 4 bases and J by 3 bases, with 4 bases between.

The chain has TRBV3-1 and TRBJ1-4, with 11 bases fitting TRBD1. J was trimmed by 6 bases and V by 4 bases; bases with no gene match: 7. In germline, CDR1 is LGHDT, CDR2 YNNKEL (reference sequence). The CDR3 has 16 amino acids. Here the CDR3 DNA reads TGTGCCAGCAGCCGACGGACAGGGGGCAGTGATGAAAAACTGTTTTTT. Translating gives CASSRRTGGSDEKLFF.

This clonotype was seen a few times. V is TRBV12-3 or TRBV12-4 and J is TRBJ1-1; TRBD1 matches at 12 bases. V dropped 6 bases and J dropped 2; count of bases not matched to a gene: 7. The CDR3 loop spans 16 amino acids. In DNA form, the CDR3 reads TGTGCCAGCAGCCCGGGACAGGGGGCTTACAACACTGAAGCTTTCTTT. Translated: CASSPGQGAYNTEAFF.

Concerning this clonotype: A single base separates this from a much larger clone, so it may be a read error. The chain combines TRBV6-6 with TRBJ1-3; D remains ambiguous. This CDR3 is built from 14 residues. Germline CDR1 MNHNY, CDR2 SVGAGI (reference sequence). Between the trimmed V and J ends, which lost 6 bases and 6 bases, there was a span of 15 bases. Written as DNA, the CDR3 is TGTGCCAGCAGCCTCATGAAAACTGAAAACACCATATATTTT. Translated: CASSLMKTENTIYF.

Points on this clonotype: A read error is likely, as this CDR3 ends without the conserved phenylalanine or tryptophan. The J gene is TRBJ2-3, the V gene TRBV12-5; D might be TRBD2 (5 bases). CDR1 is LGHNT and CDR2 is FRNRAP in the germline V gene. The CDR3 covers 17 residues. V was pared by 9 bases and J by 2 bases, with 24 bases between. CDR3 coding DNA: TGTGCTAGCAATCCGGCGCTCTTCGGAGGATCCACAGATACGCAGTATTCT. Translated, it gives CASNPALFGGSTDTQYS.

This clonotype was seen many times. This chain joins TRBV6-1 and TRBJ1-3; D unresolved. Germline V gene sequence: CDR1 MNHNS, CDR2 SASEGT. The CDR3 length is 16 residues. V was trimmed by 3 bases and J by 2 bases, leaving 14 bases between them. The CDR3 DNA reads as TGTGCCAGCAGTGACTGGACCCCTGGAGCTGGAAACACCATATATTTT. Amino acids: CASSDWTPGAGNTIYF.

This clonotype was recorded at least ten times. Here the CDR3 reads CASSQDGDRRQPQHF. The CDR3 DNA reads TGCGCCAGCAGCCAAGATGGTGACAGACGTCAGCCCCAGCATTTT. The rearrangement links TRBV4-1 to TRBJ1-5; TRBD1 is a possible D gene (5 bases). The CDR3 extends over 15 amino acids. Trimming pared 0 bases from V and 6 bases from J, leaving 12 bases between. The germline CDR1 and CDR2 sequences are MGHRA and YSYEKL.

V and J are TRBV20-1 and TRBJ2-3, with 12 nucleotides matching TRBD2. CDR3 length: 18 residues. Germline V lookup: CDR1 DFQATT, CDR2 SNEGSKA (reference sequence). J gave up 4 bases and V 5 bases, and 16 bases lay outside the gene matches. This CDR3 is CSARPGLAGGAWSDTQYF. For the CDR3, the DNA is TGCAGTGCTCGCCCGGGGCTAGCGGGGGGGGCGTGGTCAGATACGCAGTATTTT.

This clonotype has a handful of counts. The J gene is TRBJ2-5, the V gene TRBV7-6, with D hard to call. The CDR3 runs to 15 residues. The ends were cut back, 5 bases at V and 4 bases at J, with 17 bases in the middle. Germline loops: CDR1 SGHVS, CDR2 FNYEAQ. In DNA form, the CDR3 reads TGTGCCAGCAGCCCTCGTCCGGGCTATCGAGAGACCCAGTACTTC. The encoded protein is CASSPRPGYRETQYF.

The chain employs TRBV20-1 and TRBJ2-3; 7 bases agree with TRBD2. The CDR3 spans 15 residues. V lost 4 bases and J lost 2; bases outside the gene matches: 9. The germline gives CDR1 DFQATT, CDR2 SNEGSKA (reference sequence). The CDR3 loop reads CSATSGTTSTDTQYF. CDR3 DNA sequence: TGCAGTGCTACCTCCGGGACTACCTCCACAGATACGCAGTATTTT.

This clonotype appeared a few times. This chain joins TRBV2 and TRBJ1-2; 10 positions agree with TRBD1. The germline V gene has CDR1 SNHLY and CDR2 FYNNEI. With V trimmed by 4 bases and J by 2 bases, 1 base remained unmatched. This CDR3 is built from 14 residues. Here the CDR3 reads CASSVTGGNYGYTF. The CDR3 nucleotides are TGTGCCAGCAGTGTGACAGGGGGCAACTATGGCTACACCTTC.

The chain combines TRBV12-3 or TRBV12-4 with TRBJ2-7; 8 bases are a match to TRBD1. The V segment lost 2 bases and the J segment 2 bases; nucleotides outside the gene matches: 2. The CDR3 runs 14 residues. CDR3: CASSLSGGPYEQYF. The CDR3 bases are TGTGCCAGCAGTTTATCAGGGGGCCCCTACGAGCAGTACTTC.

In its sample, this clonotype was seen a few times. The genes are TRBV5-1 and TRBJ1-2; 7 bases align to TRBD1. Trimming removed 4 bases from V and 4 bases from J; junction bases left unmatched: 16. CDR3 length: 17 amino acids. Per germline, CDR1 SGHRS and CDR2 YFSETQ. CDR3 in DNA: TGCGCCAGCAGCCCAGGGACAGCCCAACGTCCCTTCTATGGCTACACCTTC. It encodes CASSPGTAQRPFYGYTF.

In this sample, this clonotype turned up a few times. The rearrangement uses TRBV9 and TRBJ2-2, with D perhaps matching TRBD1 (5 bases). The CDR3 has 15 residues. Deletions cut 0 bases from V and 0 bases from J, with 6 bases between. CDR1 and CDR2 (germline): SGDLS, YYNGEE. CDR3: CASSVGGTNTGELFF. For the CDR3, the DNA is TGTGCCAGCAGCGTAGGGGGCACGAACACCGGGGAGCTGTTTTTT.

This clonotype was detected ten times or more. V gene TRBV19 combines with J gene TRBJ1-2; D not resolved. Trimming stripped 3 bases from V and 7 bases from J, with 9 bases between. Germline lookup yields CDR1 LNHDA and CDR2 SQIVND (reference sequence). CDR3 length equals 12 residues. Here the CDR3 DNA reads TGTGCCAGTAGTATCAAGACCTTTGGCTACACCTTC. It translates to CASSIKTFGYTF.

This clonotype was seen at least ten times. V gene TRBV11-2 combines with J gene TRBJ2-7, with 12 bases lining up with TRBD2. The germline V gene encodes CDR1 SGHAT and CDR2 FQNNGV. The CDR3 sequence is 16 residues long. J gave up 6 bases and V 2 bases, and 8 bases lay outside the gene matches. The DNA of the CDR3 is TGTGCCAGCAGCTTACTTCTAGCGGGGGGGCCCTTCGAGCAGTACTTC. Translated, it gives CASSLLLAGGPFEQYF.

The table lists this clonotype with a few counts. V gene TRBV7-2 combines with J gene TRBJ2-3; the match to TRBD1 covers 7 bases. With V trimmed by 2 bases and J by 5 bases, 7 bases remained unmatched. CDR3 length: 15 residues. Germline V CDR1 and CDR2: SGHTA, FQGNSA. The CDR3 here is CASSLRDSVIDTQYF. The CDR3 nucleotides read TGTGCCAGCAGCTTAAGGGACAGCGTCATAGATACGCAGTATTTT.

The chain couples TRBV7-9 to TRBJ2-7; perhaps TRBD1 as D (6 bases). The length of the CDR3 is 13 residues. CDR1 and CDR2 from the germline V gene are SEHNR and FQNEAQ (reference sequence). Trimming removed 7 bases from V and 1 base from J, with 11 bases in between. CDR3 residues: CASTGVISYEQYF. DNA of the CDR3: TGTGCCAGCACAGGGGTTATATCCTACGAGCAGTACTTC.

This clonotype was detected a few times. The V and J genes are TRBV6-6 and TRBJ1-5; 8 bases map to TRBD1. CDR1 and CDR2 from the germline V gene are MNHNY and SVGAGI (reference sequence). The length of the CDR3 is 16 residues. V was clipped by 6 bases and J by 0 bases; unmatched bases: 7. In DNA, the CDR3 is TGTGCCAGCAGGCACCAGGGGGCGGTTAGCAATCAGCCCCAGCATTTT. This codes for CASRHQGAVSNQPQHF.